The 17 T cell receptor beta chains below were found in one sample sequenced in a study of blood T cell repertoires in COVID-19 (dated by TCRdb to 2018 to 2020). To prepare the library, the immunoSEQ multiplex PCR assay was applied. TCRdb stores this immuneACCESS table with in-frame sequences only. Part of the clones is absent; in the studies checked, under half of the shortfall reflects unresolved V genes, and no reason is known for the rest. The sample table contains approximately 190,000 clones; only one count was recorded for roughly four fifths of them. The ten largest clones take up around 6.3% of the sample. Material for sequencing was peripheral blood. The receptors derive from a woman between 40 and 55 years old with acute or convalescent COVID-19.

The chain joins TRBV18 to TRBJ2-1; TRBD2 agrees at 8 bases. The CDR3 has 16 amino acids. The germline V gene encodes CDR1 KGHSH and CDR2 LQKENI. V was clipped by 4 bases and J by 7 bases; unmatched bases: 12. The CDR3 DNA is TGTGCCAGCTCACTAACGGTCCGGGAGGGCATGAATGAGCAGTTCTTC. Amino acid sequence: CASSLTVREGMNEQFF. The variable domain in full, completed from reference TRBV18 and TRBJ2-1, reads NAGVMQNPRHLVRRRGQEARLRCSPMKGHSHVYWYRQLPEEGLKFMVYLQKENIIDESGMPKERFSAEFPKEGPSILRIQQVVRGDSAAYFCASSLTVREGMNEQFFGPGTRLTVL.

V usage is TRBV6-1 and J usage is TRBJ1-5; D is perhaps TRBD1 (5 bases). V shed 1 base and J shed 7 bases, with 11 bases lying between them. Germline values: CDR1 MNHNS, CDR2 SASEGT. CDR3 length equals 14 residues. CDR3 loop: CASSEVGGMQPQHF. The CDR3 coding sequence is TGTGCCAGCAGTGAAGTGGGGGGGATGCAGCCCCAGCATTTT.

The chain combines TRBV6-5 with TRBJ2-1; 7 bases agree with TRBD1. Germline V lookup: CDR1 MNHEY, CDR2 SVGAGI. The CDR3 has 15 amino acids. With V trimmed by 6 bases and J by 4 bases, 9 bases remained unmatched. CDR3 residues: CASRGGRGGYNEQFF. CDR3 DNA sequence: TGTGCCAGCAGAGGGGGCAGGGGTGGATACAATGAGCAGTTCTTC.

V is TRBV9 and J is TRBJ2-2, with TRBD1 matching 8 bases. V shed 3 bases, J shed 6 bases, and the junction held 7 bases outside the gene matches. This CDR3 has 15 amino acids. Looked up from germline, CDR1 is SGDLS and CDR2 is YYNGEE. CDR3 sequence (DNA): TGTGCCAGCAGCGGCAGGGGGCAGGATGCCGGGGAGCTGTTTTTT. Its translation: CASSGRGQDAGELFF. Complete variable domain (other parts from reference TRBV9 and TRBJ2-2): DSGVTQTPKHLITATGQRVTLRCSPRSGDLSVYWYQQSLDQGLQFLIQYYNGEERAKGNILERFSAQQFPDLHSELNLSSLELGDSALYFCASSGRGQDAGELFFGEGSRLTVL.

This clone has just one count. The chain carries TRBV29-1 and TRBJ1-1; tentative D call: TRBD1 (5 bases). V lost 2 bases and J 1 base, leaving 14 bases between the germline ends. Germline loops: CDR1 SQVTM, CDR2 ANQGSEA. The CDR3 spans 15 residues. CDR3 bases: TGCAGCGTTGAACCCCAGGACACCCCGAACACTGAAGCTTTCTTT. Encoded protein: CSVEPQDTPNTEAFF.

The J gene is TRBJ1-6, the V gene TRBV5-5; D ambiguous. Germline CDR1 and CDR2: SGHKS and YYEKEE (reference sequence). V shed 1 base and J shed 8 bases, with 7 bases lying between them. The CDR3 contains 13 residues. The CDR3 loop is CASSLLRDSPLHF. For the CDR3, the DNA is TGTGCCAGCAGCTTGCTGCGGGATTCACCCCTCCACTTT.

The genes are TRBV28 and TRBJ1-2; D remains ambiguous. From germline, CDR1 is MDHEN and CDR2 SYDVKM. There are 11 residues in the CDR3. The germline V and J ends were trimmed by 8 bases and 8 bases, with 12 bases remaining between them. The CDR3 DNA reads as TGTGCCAGCCGAGAGGATGGGGGCTACACCTTC. It encodes CASREDGGYTF.

The V call is TRBV27, the J call TRBJ1-6, with D possibly matching TRBD1 (5 bases). This CDR3 comprises 18 residues. The germline V and J ends were trimmed by 11 bases and 5 bases, with 28 bases remaining between them. The germline V gene has CDR1 MNHEY and CDR2 SMNVEV (reference sequence). The CDR3 DNA is TGTGCCGGGGGGAGCAGCGGGGAAAGGACACATAATAATTCACCCCTCCACTTT. Translated: CAGGSSGERTHNNSPLHF.

This rearrangement joins TRBV6-5 to TRBJ2-1; 8 bases line up with TRBD1. The CDR3 has 13 residues. J gave up 8 bases and V 2 bases, and 2 bases lay outside the gene matches. Germline CDR1 reads MNHEY; CDR2 reads SVGAGI. The CDR3 region is CASSYRTGYEQFF. The CDR3 DNA reads TGTGCCAGCAGTTACCGGACAGGGTATGAGCAGTTCTTC.

The CDR3 coding sequence is TGTGCCAGCGGTGGGCAATATAACTATGGCTACACCTTC. Amino acid sequence: CASGGQYNYGYTF. The chain links TRBV3-1 (or the pseudogene TRBV3-2) to TRBJ1-2; D uncertain. The CDR3 has 13 amino acids. The ends were cut back, 8 bases at V and 1 base at J, with 11 bases in the middle. Per germline, CDR1 LGHDT and CDR2 YNNKEL (reference sequence).

J is TRBJ1-6 and V is TRBV7-2; 8 bases agree with TRBD1. Germline V gene data show CDR1 as SGHTA and CDR2 as FQGNSA. Trimming cost V 2 bases and J 3 bases; bases outside gene matches: 6. This CDR3 comprises 17 residues. CDR3 region: CASSLSTGQVYNSPLHF. For the CDR3, the DNA is TGTGCCAGCAGCTTAAGTACGGGACAGGTCTATAATTCACCCCTCCACTTT.

The rearrangement joins TRBV7-9 to TRBJ2-3; the match to TRBD2 covers 8 bases. The CDR3 spans 15 residues. Per the germline V gene, CDR1 is SEHNR and CDR2 is FQNEAQ (reference sequence). Unmatched junction bases numbered 13, after V lost 4 bases and J lost 10 bases. The CDR3 DNA is TGTGCCAGCAGCTCAATATCGGGACTAGTATTTTCGCAGTATTTT. Its protein product is CASSSISGLVFSQYF.

The gene calls are TRBV2 and TRBJ2-7; 8 nucleotides line up with TRBD1. After removal of 10 bases from V and 2 bases from J, the junction contained 7 bases not matched to a gene. The germline gives CDR1 SNHLY, CDR2 FYNNEI. The CDR3 consists of 13 residues. CDR3 DNA sequence: TGTGCCATCACAGGGGGAATTACCTACGAGCAGTACTTC. Translating it yields CAITGGITYEQYF.

This clone was counted a single time. This chain connects TRBV2 to TRBJ2-4, with unresolved D. Germline V gene lookup returns CDR1 SNHLY and CDR2 FYNNEI. V lost 1 base and J 0 bases, leaving 4 bases between the germline ends. The CDR3 contains 14 residues. The CDR3 DNA reads as TGTGCCAGCAGTGAAGTAATAGCCAAAAACATTCAGTACTTC. It encodes CASSEVIAKNIQYF. Full variable domain (rest looked up from reference TRBV2 and TRBJ2-4): EPEVTQTPSHQVTQMGQEVILRCVPISNHLYFYWYRQILGQKVEFLVSFYNNEISEKSEIFDDQFSVERPDGSNFTLKIRSTKLEDSAMYFCASSEVIAKNIQYFGAGTRLSVL.

The rearrangement joins TRBV11-3 to TRBJ2-3; 12 bases match TRBD2. V lost 0 bases to trimming and J lost 6 bases; unmatched junction nucleotides: 4. In germline, CDR1 is SGHNT, CDR2 YENEEA. The CDR3 contains 16 residues. CDR3 region: CASSLESSGGADTQYF. CDR3 coding DNA: TGTGCCAGCAGCTTAGAGTCTAGCGGGGGGGCCGATACGCAGTATTTT.

The V and J genes are TRBV5-5 and TRBJ2-1, with TRBD2 matching over 8 bases. This CDR3 is 14 amino acids long. Germline CDR1 is SGHKS and CDR2 is YYEKEE (reference sequence). V lost 7 bases to trimming and J lost 3 bases; unmatched junction nucleotides: 6. The CDR3 protein is CASGLAGDYNEQFF. The CDR3 region has the DNA TGTGCCAGCGGGCTAGCGGGCGACTACAATGAGCAGTTCTTC.

In this sample, this clone turned up a few times. The chain combines TRBV9 with TRBJ1-4; TRBD1 matches at 9 bases. The germline CDR1 and CDR2 sequences are SGDLS and YYNGEE. Trimming at V came to 1 base and at J to 7 bases, leaving 8 bases not matched to a gene. The CDR3 runs 16 residues. CDR3 region: CASSVSTGGGSEKLFF. In DNA form, the CDR3 reads TGTGCCAGCAGCGTATCAACAGGGGGCGGGTCTGAAAAACTGTTTTTT.